These T cell receptor beta chains were read from a single sample in a study of CD8 T cells in Susac syndrome. In TCRdb, the immunoSEQ multiplex PCR reads were re-called with MiXCR into one record per CDR3 protein. Seen here are roughly 200,000 distinct CDR3 sequences, approximately 95% observed once, and the top ten hold about 0.095%. The material sequenced was CD4+ T cells from PBMCs. These TCRs come from a human donor in good health. CDR3s include the opening cysteine and the closing phenylalanine or tryptophan. D genes are given only for firm matches. For some rows the clone size is stated as once, few or many, or as a class when expanded; others skip it.

j_call | v_call | clone_size | d_call | cdr3_nt | cdr3_aa
TRBJ2-1 | TRBV24-1 | few | - | TGTGCCACCAGTGATTTGAAGAGAACAGGGGAGGGTGGTGAGCAGTTCTTC | CATSDLKRTGEGGEQFF
TRBJ1-2 | TRBV20-1 | - | - | TGCAGTGCTGCCTATGGCTACACCTTC | CSAAYGYTF
TRBJ1-1 | TRBV5-1 | once | - | TGCGCCAGCACCGCAGACAGAGTCGAACTGGGAGCTTTCTTT | CASTADRVELGAFF
TRBJ2-7 | TRBV11-2 | - | TRBD2 | TGTGCCAGCAGCTTGACTAGCGGAAACTCCTACGAGCAGTACTTC | CASSLTSGNSYEQYF
TRBJ2-3 | TRBV29-1 | few | - | TGCAGCGTCATAGTGTCCGGCACAGATACGCAGTATTTT | CSVIVSGTDTQYF
TRBJ1-4 | TRBV5-1 | - | - | TGCGCCAGCAGCTTGGCTACAGACGAAAAACTGTTTTTT | CASSLATDEKLFF
TRBJ2-3 | TRBV15 | - | - | TGTGCCACCAGCAGAGATAGGTCAGATACGCAGTATTTT | CATSRDRSDTQYF
TRBJ1-1 | TRBV12-3/TRBV12-4 | - | - | TGTGCCAGCAGTTTGGCAAACGGGTGGGCCACTGAAGCTTTCTTT | CASSLANGWATEAFF
TRBJ1-4 | TRBV29-1 | - | TRBD1 | TGCAGCGTAGGGACAGGGGGCGCGACTAATGAAAAACTGTTTTTT | CSVGTGGATNEKLFF
TRBJ1-2 | TRBV29-1 | - | - | TGCAGCGGGTGGACAGCTAACTATGGCTACACCTTC | CSGWTANYGYTF
TRBJ2-3 | TRBV7-2 | - | - | TGTGCCAGCAGCTCGGTGGATACGCAGTATTTT | CASSSVDTQYF
TRBJ2-1 | TRBV24-1 | - | - | TGTGCCACCAGTGATTTGCACAGGGAGGATGAGCAGTTCTTC | CATSDLHREDEQFF
TRBJ2-2 | TRBV24-1 | - | - | TGTGCCACCAGTGACCGAGTCACCGGGGAGCTGTTTTTT | CATSDRVTGELFF
TRBJ2-2 | TRBV9 | - | - | TGTGCCAGCAGCGTAGACGGGGCCCTGGGCACCGGGGAGCTGTTTTTT | CASSVDGALGTGELFF
TRBJ1-3 | TRBV30 | - | - | TGTGCCTGGAGTCATAACCGTGGATCTGGAAACACCATATATTTT | CAWSHNRGSGNTIYF
TRBJ1-6 | TRBV25-1 | - | - | TGTGCCAGCAGTGACCAGACCCTAGGGAAGGAATCACCCCTCCACTTT | CASSDQTLGKESPLHF
TRBJ1-1 | TRBV7-9 | - | TRBD1 | TGTGCCAGCAGCCTAGACAGGGGAATGAACACTGAAGCTTTCTTT | CASSLDRGMNTEAFF
TRBJ2-1 | TRBV10-3 | - | - | TGTGCCATCAGTGACAATCCAAGCGACAATGAGCAGTTCTTC | CAISDNPSDNEQFF
TRBJ2-3 | TRBV15 | - | - | TGTGCCACCAGCAGAGAAATAAAAATGGGGGCCATAGATACGCAGTATTTT | CATSREIKMGAIDTQYF
TRBJ1-2 | TRBV24-1 | - | - | TGTGCCACCAGTGATAGGAGGGATCAAGGCTACACCTTC | CATSDRRDQGYTF
TRBJ1-2 | TRBV20-1 | - | - | TGCAGTGCTAGACCTATGAGGGACCGCTCTAACTATGGCTACACCTTC | CSARPMRDRSNYGYTF
TRBJ1-5 | TRBV6-2/TRBV6-3 | once | TRBD1 | TGTGCCAGCTTCGATGGGGCCAGGGGGGGACAGCCCCAGCATTTT | CASFDGARGGQPQHF
TRBJ1-5 | TRBV29-1 | - | - | TGCAGCGTTGTGGGGGGGCTCGGGCAGCCCCAGCATTTT | CSVVGGLGQPQHF
TRBJ1-1 | TRBV29-1 | - | - | TGCAGCGTTGAGATCACGGTCGAAGCTTTCTTT | CSVEITVEAFF
TRBJ2-3 | TRBV2 | - | - | TGTGCCAGCAGGACGGCAGATACGCAGTATTTT | CASRTADTQYF
TRBJ2-7 | TRBV7-9 | - | - | TGTGCCAGTACAAAGGGACTCTCCTACGAGCAGTACTTC | CASTKGLSYEQYF
TRBJ1-2 | TRBV3-1 | - | - | TGTGCCAGCAGCCCAAGTGGCCTTGGCTACACCTTC | CASSPSGLGYTF
TRBJ1-1 | TRBV12-3/TRBV12-4 | - | - | TGTGCCAGCAGTTTCCAGGGGACTCTGAACACTGAAGCTTTCTTT | CASSFQGTLNTEAFF
TRBJ1-1 | TRBV29-1 | - | TRBD1 | TGCAGCGTCGCGGGACAGAATGAAGCTTTCTTT | CSVAGQNEAFF
TRBJ1-2 | TRBV7-2 | - | - | TGTGCCAGCAGCCCTCAGGGGTCCCATGGCTACACCTTC | CASSPQGSHGYTF
TRBJ2-7 | TRBV4-3 | - | - | TGCGCCAGCAGCCAAGATCTGGGACGCGAGCAGTACTTC | CASSQDLGREQYF
TRBJ1-6 | TRBV9 | once | TRBD1 | TGTGCCAGCAGTTTTCGGTTCGGACAGGGAGATTCACCCCTCCACTTT | CASSFRFGQGDSPLHF
TRBJ1-2 | TRBV5-6 | - | - | TGTGCCAGCAGCTTGACGGGGCAGGGCGACTATGGCTACACCTTC | CASSLTGQGDYGYTF
TRBJ2-7 | TRBV15 | - | TRBD1 | TGTGCCACCAGCCGATCAGGGACAGGGGTGTCCTACGAGCAGTACTTC | CATSRSGTGVSYEQYF
TRBJ2-3 | TRBV20-1 | once | TRBD2 | TGCAGTGCTAGCAAGCGGGGGGGAGATACGCAGTATTTT | CSASKRGGDTQYF
TRBJ2-1 | TRBV3-1 | - | TRBD2 | TGTGCCAGCAGCCAACAGGTAGCGGGAGTTAGTGAGCAGTTCTTC | CASSQQVAGVSEQFF
TRBJ2-5 | TRBV20-1 | - | - | TGCAGTGCTAGGGTGGAGTCATTGACGGAGACCCAGTACTTC | CSARVESLTETQYF
TRBJ2-6 | TRBV4-3 | - | - | TGCGCCAGCAGCCGAGGAGGGGGCGGTGGGGCCAACGTCCTGACTTTC | CASSRGGGGGANVLTF
TRBJ2-6 | TRBV29-1 | - | - | TGCAGCGTTCCTCGGGAGTCTGGGGCCAACGTCCTGACTTTC | CSVPRESGANVLTF
TRBJ2-5 | TRBV28 | - | - | TGTGCCAGCAGTTTTCCGGGGTCGGGTGAAGAGACCCAGTACTTC | CASSFPGSGEETQYF
TRBJ2-3 | TRBV2 | - | - | TGTGCCAGCAGGTTCCAGGGAAGCACAGATACGCAGTATTTT | CASRFQGSTDTQYF
TRBJ2-3 | TRBV20-1 | - | TRBD2 | TGCAGTGCTAGACGGGCTAGCGGTGCAGATACGCAGTATTTT | CSARRASGADTQYF
TRBJ1-1 | TRBV20-1 | - | - | TGCAGTGCCCCTTCGAACACTGAAGCTTTCTTT | CSAPSNTEAFF
TRBJ1-1 | TRBV18 | - | - | TGTGCCAGCAACAGGGTTTTGGACACTGAAGCTTTCTTT | CASNRVLDTEAFF
TRBJ2-7 | TRBV7-2 | - | - | TGTGCCAGCAGCTTAGCCGATTCCGTCGGATACGAGCAGTACTTC | CASSLADSVGYEQYF
TRBJ2-2 | TRBV28 | once | - | TGTGCCAGCAGTTTAAACGTCGCCGGGGAGCTGTTTTTT | CASSLNVAGELFF
TRBJ1-5 | TRBV20-1 | - | - | TGCAGTGCTAGTGGCTCGGCGGGCAATCAGCCCCAGCATTTT | CSASGSAGNQPQHF
TRBJ1-1 | TRBV12-3/TRBV12-4 | - | - | TGTGCCAGCAGTTTCGGGCAGAACACTGAAGCTTTCTTT | CASSFGQNTEAFF
TRBJ2-7 | TRBV27 | - | - | TGTGCCAGCAGCCCTACAGGGCCTCCCTACGAGCAGTACTTC | CASSPTGPPYEQYF
TRBJ1-5 | TRBV6-2/TRBV6-3 | - | TRBD1 | TGTGCCAGCAGTTGGGACAGGTCCGGTCAGCCCCAGCATTTT | CASSWDRSGQPQHF